This T cell receptor beta chain was recovered during a study of shared clonotypes between healthy human individuals. Study in general: Plates per donor: three CD4 naive, three CD4 memory, two CD8 naive, one CD8 memory. Broader study findings: The naive CD4 repertoires of a handful of donors were compared, and around 5.1% of clonotypes were shared. Generation probability values for non-shared clonotypes were lower than those for clonotypes shared by all four donors. Donors were few, which limited the genetic and exposure-history diversity represented.

TCRdb's table, derived via immunoSEQ multiplex PCR, lists solely in-frame clones and lacks some. The table includes about 1.5 million clones, about 96% detected once. Trimming stripped 4 bases from V and 1 base from J, with 5 bases between. Germline CDR1 KGHSH, CDR2 LQKENI. The CDR3 runs 13 residues. Points on this clone: Its specificity is unknown.

Sequenced sample: naive CD4+ T cells sorted from blood. Indicated subset: CD45RA+ positively selected. The receptor was isolated from a young man in good health. The chain joins TRBV18 to TRBJ2-1; no firm D call. CDR3 sequence reads: CASSRESYNEQFF. The CDR3 DNA is TGTGCCAGCTCACGCGAATCCTACAATGAGCAGTTCTTC.